The clone carrying this TCR beta chain was seen repeatedly, ten times or more. Antigen specificity is unknown. This sample was taken from a study of neurological immune-mediated disorders. Broader study findings: Phylogenetic grouping placed 18 of 34 multiple sclerosis patients' repertoires in one related-CDR3 cluster, a possible signature.

Trimming removed 5 bases from V and 0 bases from J, with 15 bases in between. Germline V CDR1 and CDR2: MDHEN, SYDVKM. The length of the CDR3 is 16 residues. 5'RACE with 10-nucleotide random UMIs generated the cDNA. Each CDR3 protein is one row after TCRdb ran MiXCR on the 5' RACE reads. The table records under 25,000 distinct CDR3 sequences, roughly 2.6% of them present only once. The receptor's source is a woman aged 18 to 35 with multiple sclerosis. The source material was PBMCs. This rearrangement joins TRBV28 to TRBJ2-3; TRBD2 is a possible D gene (5 bases). The CDR3 protein is CASSPSSSGSTDTQYF. The DNA of the CDR3 is TGTGCCAGCAGTCCCTCTTCTTCGGGGAGCACAGATACGCAGTATTTT.